The rows below give T cell receptor beta chains drawn from one sample of a study of response to subunit inactivated influenza vaccine. TCRdb analysed the RT-PCR reads with MiXCR anew, one entry per CDR3 protein. The sample has over 150,000 distinct CDR3 sequences; around 9.9% are singletons. Specimen: non-naive T cells sorted from PBMCs, collected about 6 weeks after vaccination. These receptors all stem from a man aged 50 to 59 who received an inactivated influenza vaccine. The CDR3 runs from the conserved cysteine through the conserved F or W. D genes are given only for firm matches. Size is omitted from some rows. Given values are once, few, many or a class for expanded clones.

J gene,D gene,clone size,V gene,CDR3 protein,CDR3 DNA
TRBJ2-1,TRBD2,-,TRBV5-1,CASSLEISGGAVRNEQFF,TGCGCCAGCAGCTTGGAGATAAGCGGGGGGGCAGTACGGAATGAGCAGTTCTTC
TRBJ2-7,-,few,TRBV7-2,CASSLAGPPSEQYF,TGTGCCAGCAGCTTAGCCGGGCCCCCCAGCGAGCAGTACTTC
TRBJ2-6,-,few,TRBV7-9,CASTPDRWVGANVLTF,TGTGCCAGCACCCCCGACAGGTGGGTTGGGGCCAACGTCCTGACTTTC
TRBJ1-1,TRBD1,few,TRBV20-1,CSANTGTGLGRAFF,TGCAGTGCTAACACCGGGACAGGGCTTGGGCGAGCTTTCTTT
TRBJ2-7,TRBD2,few,TRBV10-3,CAISGAGAFSYEQYF,TGTGCCATCAGCGGTGCGGGAGCATTCTCCTACGAGCAGTACTTC
TRBJ2-3,-,many,TRBV4-1,CASSGQQGVTDTQYF,TGCGCCAGCAGCGGCCAACAGGGTGTGACAGATACGCAGTATTTT
TRBJ2-3,-,few,TRBV28,CASSLVSAGPSTDTQYF,TGTGCCAGCAGTTTAGTGTCAGCGGGCCCTAGCACAGATACGCAGTATTTT
TRBJ2-7,-,few,TRBV28,CATDTGHYEQYF,TGTGCCACCGATACAGGGCACTACGAGCAGTACTTC
TRBJ2-5,TRBD2,-,TRBV5-1,CASSLARASGSQETQYF,TGCGCCAGCAGCTTGGCCCGAGCTAGCGGGTCCCAAGAGACCCAGTACTTC
TRBJ2-1,-,few,TRBV4-3,CASSQGGGRNEQFF,TGCGCCAGCAGCCAAGGGGGGGGCAGGAATGAGCAGTTCTTC
TRBJ2-3,-,few,TRBV7-2,CASSLVPTEAQYF,TGTGCCAGCAGCTTAGTCCCTACGGAGGCGCAGTATTTT
TRBJ1-1,-,few,TRBV6-2/TRBV6-3,CASSYWDYTEAFF,TGTGCCAGCAGTTACTGGGATTACACTGAAGCTTTCTTT
TRBJ2-5,-,-,TRBV12-3/TRBV12-4,CASSFGQGGETQYF,TGTGCCAGCAGTTTTGGGCAGGGGGGAGAGACCCAGTACTTC
TRBJ2-2,-,many,TRBV12-3/TRBV12-4,CASSLDPRIRGTGELFF,TGTGCCAGCAGTTTAGACCCCCGTATTCGGGGGACCGGGGAGCTGTTTTTT
TRBJ2-3,TRBD2,many,TRBV4-3,CASSQDLATSGRTSTDTQYF,TGCGCCAGCAGCCAAGATTTAGCGACTAGCGGGAGGACTAGCACAGATACGCAGTATTTT
TRBJ2-7,TRBD2,many,TRBV7-2,CASSLESRGAGEQYF,TGTGCCAGCAGCTTAGAATCGCGGGGGGCGGGGGAGCAGTACTTC
TRBJ1-6,TRBD1,few,TRBV15,CATSTMDRSYSPLHF,TGTGCCACCAGCACGATGGACAGGTCATATTCACCCCTCCACTTT
TRBJ2-3,-,-,TRBV20-1,CSARPSGTYPTDTQYF,TGCAGTGCTAGGCCCTCCGGGACTTATCCCACAGATACGCAGTATTTT
TRBJ2-2,-,-,TRBV7-2,CASSLASTSRVGELFF,TGTGCCAGCAGCTTAGCGTCTACGTCCCGGGTCGGGGAGCTGTTTTTT
TRBJ1-5,-,few,TRBV20-1,CSARETDGQPQHF,TGCAGTGCTAGAGAGACAGACGGGCAGCCCCAGCATTTT
TRBJ1-3,-,few,TRBV28,CASSLTGTSGNTIYF,TGTGCCAGCAGTTTAACAGGGACCTCTGGAAACACCATATATTTT
TRBJ2-3,TRBD2,-,TRBV7-9,CASSLSGLAATDTQYF,TGTGCCAGCAGCTTAAGTGGACTAGCGGCCACAGATACGCAGTATTTT
TRBJ1-2,TRBD1,many,TRBV5-6,CASSSAGGQGFYGYTF,TGTGCCAGCAGCTCGGCGGGGGGACAGGGGTTCTATGGCTACACCTTC
TRBJ2-4,TRBD1,-,TRBV20-1,CSAFPGQGNLAKNIQYF,TGCAGTGCCTTCCCGGGACAGGGAAACTTAGCCAAAAACATTCAGTACTTC
TRBJ2-6,TRBD1,-,TRBV20-1,CSARTYRGSSGANVLTF,TGCAGTGCTAGAACATACAGGGGGAGCTCTGGGGCCAACGTCCTGACTTTC
TRBJ2-7,-,-,TRBV5-5,CASSLVGERQQYF,TGTGCCAGCAGCTTGGTGGGGGAAAGACAGCAGTACTTC
TRBJ2-2,-,-,TRBV11-2,CASSLFSVNTGELFF,TGTGCCAGCAGCTTATTTTCAGTAAACACCGGGGAGCTGTTTTTT
TRBJ1-1,TRBD1,many,TRBV9,CASSETGGGGEAFF,TGTGCCAGCAGCGAAACCGGGGGAGGGGGCGAAGCTTTCTTT
TRBJ2-7,TRBD2,few,TRBV11-2,CASSLETSGSFYEQYF,TGTGCCAGCAGCTTAGAGACTAGCGGGTCCTTCTACGAGCAGTACTTC
TRBJ1-6,-,-,TRBV20-1,CSAFVQGDSPLHF,TGCAGTGCGTTTGTGCAGGGAGATTCACCCCTCCACTTT
TRBJ2-1,TRBD2,-,TRBV11-2,CASSLGLAGIAGIDEQFF,TGTGCCAGCAGCTTAGGCCTAGCGGGTATCGCGGGGATCGATGAGCAGTTCTTC
TRBJ1-1,TRBD1,-,TRBV5-1,CASTQRDRGDTEAFF,TGCGCCAGCACCCAGAGGGACAGGGGAGACACTGAAGCTTTCTTT
TRBJ2-7,TRBD2,-,TRBV6-2/TRBV6-3,CASSYSRGGAYEQYF,TGTGCCAGCAGTTACTCTCGGGGGGGAGCCTACGAGCAGTACTTC
TRBJ2-3,TRBD1,-,TRBV19,CASSKSGTGERDTQYF,TGTGCCAGTAGTAAATCCGGGACAGGGGAAAGAGATACGCAGTATTTT
TRBJ2-7,-,-,TRBV29-1,CSVTGTAASYEQYF,TGCAGCGTAACCGGGACGGCAGCCTCCTACGAGCAGTACTTC
TRBJ1-6,-,-,TRBV5-5,CASSWSQGGNSPLHF,TGTGCCAGCAGCTGGTCCCAGGGAGGCAATTCACCCCTCCACTTT
TRBJ1-2,-,many,TRBV7-2,CASSLGGLANYGYTF,TGTGCCAGCAGCTTAGGGGGTCTGGCTAACTATGGCTACACCTTC
TRBJ2-5,-,few,TRBV28,CASTLGWLRITEETQYF,TGTGCCAGCACCCTTGGGTGGTTACGGATAACCGAGGAGACCCAGTACTTC
TRBJ2-1,TRBD1,few,TRBV3-1,CASSPRGTVSYNEQFF,TGTGCCAGCAGCCCCAGGGGGACAGTCTCCTACAATGAGCAGTTCTTC
TRBJ1-1,TRBD1,few,TRBV12-3/TRBV12-4,CASSWDRTNTEAFF,TGTGCCAGCAGTTGGGACAGAACAAACACTGAAGCTTTCTTT
TRBJ1-3,-,-,TRBV12-3/TRBV12-4,CASTPWNTIYF,TGTGCCAGCACCCCATGGAACACCATATATTTT
TRBJ2-7,-,once,TRBV5-1,CASSFEPGDTYEQYF,TGCGCCAGCAGCTTCGAGCCAGGGGACACCTACGAGCAGTACTTC
TRBJ2-3,-,many,TRBV3-1,CASSRSGPSTDTQYF,TGTGCCAGCAGCCGGAGCGGACCTAGCACAGATACGCAGTATTTT
TRBJ2-3,-,-,TRBV6-2/TRBV6-3,CASSSSGPSTDTQYF,TGTGCCAGCAGTTCGTCCGGACCTAGCACAGATACGCAGTATTTT
TRBJ2-7,-,-,TRBV7-8,CASSYPTGALAEGRAYEQYF,TGTGCCAGCAGCTATCCGACAGGGGCTCTAGCGGAAGGTAGGGCCTACGAGCAGTACTTC
TRBJ2-7,TRBD2,few,TRBV3-1,CASSPLAGGPLEQYF,TGTGCCAGCAGCCCGCTAGCGGGGGGCCCCCTCGAGCAGTACTTC
TRBJ1-1,-,few,TRBV12-3/TRBV12-4,CASSPGAPVTEAFF,TGTGCCAGCAGTCCCGGTGCGCCGGTCACTGAAGCTTTCTTT